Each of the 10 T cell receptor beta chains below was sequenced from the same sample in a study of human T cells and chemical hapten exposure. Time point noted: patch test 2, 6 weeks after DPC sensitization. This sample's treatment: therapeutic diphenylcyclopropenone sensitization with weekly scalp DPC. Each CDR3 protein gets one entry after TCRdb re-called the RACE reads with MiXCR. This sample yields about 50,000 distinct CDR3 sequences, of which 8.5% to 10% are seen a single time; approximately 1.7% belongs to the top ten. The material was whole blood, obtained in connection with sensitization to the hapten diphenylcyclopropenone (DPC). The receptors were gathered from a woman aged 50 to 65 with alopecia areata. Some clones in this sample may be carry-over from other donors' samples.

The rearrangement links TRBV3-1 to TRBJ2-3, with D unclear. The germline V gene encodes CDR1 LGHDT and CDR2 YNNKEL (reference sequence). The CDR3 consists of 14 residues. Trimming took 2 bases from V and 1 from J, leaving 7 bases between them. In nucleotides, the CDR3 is TGTGCCAGCAGCCAATCAGGAGGCACAGATACGCAGTATTTT. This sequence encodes CASSQSGGTDTQYF.

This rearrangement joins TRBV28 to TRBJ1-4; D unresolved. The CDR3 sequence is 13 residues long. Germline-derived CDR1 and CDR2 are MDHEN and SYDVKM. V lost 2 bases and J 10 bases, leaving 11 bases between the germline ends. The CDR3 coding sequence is TGTGCCAGCAGTTTAGAATTGTATGCAAAACTGTTTTTT. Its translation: CASSLELYAKLFF.

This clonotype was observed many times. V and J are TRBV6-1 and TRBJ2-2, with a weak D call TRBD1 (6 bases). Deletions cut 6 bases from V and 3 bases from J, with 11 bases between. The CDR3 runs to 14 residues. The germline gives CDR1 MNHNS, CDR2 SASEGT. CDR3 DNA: TGTGCCAGCAGGGGGACACATGACACCGGGGAGCTGTTTTTT. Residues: CASRGTHDTGELFF.

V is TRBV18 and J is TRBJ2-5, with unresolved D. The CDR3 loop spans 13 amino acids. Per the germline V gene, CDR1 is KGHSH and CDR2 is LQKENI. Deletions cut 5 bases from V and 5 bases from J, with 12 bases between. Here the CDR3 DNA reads TGTGCCAGCTCAGAATCCACGCGGGAGACCCAGTACTTC. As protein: CASSESTRETQYF.

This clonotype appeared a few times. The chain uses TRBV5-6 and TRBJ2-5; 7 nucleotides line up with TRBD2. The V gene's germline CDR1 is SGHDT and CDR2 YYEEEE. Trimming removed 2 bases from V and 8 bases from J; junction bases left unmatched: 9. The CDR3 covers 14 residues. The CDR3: CASSFSTSSFTQYF. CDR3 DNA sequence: TGTGCCAGCAGCTTTTCGACTAGCTCATTTACCCAGTACTTC.

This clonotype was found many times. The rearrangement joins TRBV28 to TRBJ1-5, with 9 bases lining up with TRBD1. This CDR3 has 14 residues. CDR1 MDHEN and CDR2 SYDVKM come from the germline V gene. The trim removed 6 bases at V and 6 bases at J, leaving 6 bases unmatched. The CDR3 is CASSPGQGSQPQHF. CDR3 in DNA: TGTGCCAGCAGCCCGGGACAGGGTAGTCAGCCCCAGCATTTT.

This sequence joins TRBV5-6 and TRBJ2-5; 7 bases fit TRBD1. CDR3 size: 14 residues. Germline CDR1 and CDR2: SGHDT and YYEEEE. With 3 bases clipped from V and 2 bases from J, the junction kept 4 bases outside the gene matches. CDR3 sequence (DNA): TGTGCCAGCAGCTACAGGGACAGACAAGAGACCCAGTACTTC. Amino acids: CASSYRDRQETQYF.

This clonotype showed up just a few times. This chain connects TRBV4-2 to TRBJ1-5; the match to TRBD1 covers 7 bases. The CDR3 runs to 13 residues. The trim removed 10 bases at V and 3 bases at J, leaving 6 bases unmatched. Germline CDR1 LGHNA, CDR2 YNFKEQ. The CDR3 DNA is TGTGCCACCGGAGGGGGCCTCAATCAGCCCCAGCATTTT. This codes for CATGGGLNQPQHF.

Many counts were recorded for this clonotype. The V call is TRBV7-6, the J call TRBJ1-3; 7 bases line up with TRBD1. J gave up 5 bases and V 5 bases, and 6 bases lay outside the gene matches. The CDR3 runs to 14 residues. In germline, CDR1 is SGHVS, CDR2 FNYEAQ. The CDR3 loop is CASSQGQQRNTIYF. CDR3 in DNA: TGTGCCAGCAGCCAGGGACAGCAGAGAAACACCATATATTTT. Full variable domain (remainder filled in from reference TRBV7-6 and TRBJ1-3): GAGVSQSPRYKVTKRGQDVALRCDPISGHVSLYWYRQALGQGPEFLTYFNYEAQQDKSGLPNDRFSAERPEGSISTLTIQRTEQRDSAMYRCASSQGQQRNTIYFGEGSWLTVV.

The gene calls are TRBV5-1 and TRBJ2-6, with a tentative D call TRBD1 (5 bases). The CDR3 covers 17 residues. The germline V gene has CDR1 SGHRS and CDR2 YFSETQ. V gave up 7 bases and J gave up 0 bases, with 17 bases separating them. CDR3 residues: CASSALGGASGANVLTF. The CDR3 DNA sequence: TGCGCCAGCTCGGCGTTAGGTGGGGCCTCTGGGGCCAACGTCCTGACTTTC.